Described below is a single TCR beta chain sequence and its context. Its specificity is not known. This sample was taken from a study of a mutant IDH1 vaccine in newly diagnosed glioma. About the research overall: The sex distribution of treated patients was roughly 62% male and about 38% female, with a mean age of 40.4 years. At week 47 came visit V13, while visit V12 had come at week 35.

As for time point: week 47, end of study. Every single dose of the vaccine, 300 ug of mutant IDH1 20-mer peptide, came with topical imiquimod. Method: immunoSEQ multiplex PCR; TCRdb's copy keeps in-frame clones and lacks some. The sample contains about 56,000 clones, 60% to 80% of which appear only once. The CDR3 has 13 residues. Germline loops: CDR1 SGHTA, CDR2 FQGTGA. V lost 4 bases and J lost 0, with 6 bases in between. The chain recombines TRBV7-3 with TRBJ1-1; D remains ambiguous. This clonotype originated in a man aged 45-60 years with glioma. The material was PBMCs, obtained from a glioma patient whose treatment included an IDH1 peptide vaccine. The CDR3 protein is CASSSEVNTEAFF. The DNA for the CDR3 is TGTGCCAGCAGCTCGGAGGTGAACACTGAAGCTTTCTTT.